This TCR beta chain emerged from a study of T cell repertoires in cytomegalovirus infection. V lost 4 bases to trimming and J lost 6 bases, with 16 bases between them. Germline V gene lookup returns CDR1 SGDLS and CDR2 YYNGEE. The CDR3 consists of 14 residues. MiXCR, applied by TCRdb to the reads, yields one record per CDR3 protein. Of roughly 500,000 distinct CDR3 sequences in the sample, about 15% were seen once. The clonotype comes from a human donor in good health (CMV status not recorded). Some clones in this sample may be carry-over from other donors' samples. The source material was CD8+ T cells from PBMCs. This chain uses TRBV9 with TRBJ1-2; no clear D. The CDR3 spells CASSSEKGNNGYTF. In DNA form, the CDR3 reads TGTGCCAGCAGCTCCGAAAAGGGAAACAATGGCTACACCTTC.